The rows below give T cell receptor beta chains drawn from one sample of a study of shared clonotypes between healthy human individuals. Sequenced by immunoSEQ multiplex PCR; TCRdb stores in-frame clones only, minus some. The sample has roughly 2 million clones; approximately 95% are singletons. Sequenced input: naive CD4+ T cells sorted from blood. These receptor sequences come from a man aged 18 to 29 in good health. CDR3s include the opening cysteine and the closing phenylalanine or tryptophan. A D gene is named only where the DNA matches it firmly. Only some rows state a clone size, as once, few, many or a class for expanded clones.

DNA	CDR3	size	length	V	J	D
TGTGCCAGCAGTTACTTCCGGGACAGGAACAATGAGCAGTTCTTC	CASSYFRDRNNEQFF	once	15	TRBV6-6	TRBJ2-1	TRBD1
TGCAGCGTTGAGGGCAATGAGCAGTTCTTC	CSVEGNEQFF	once	10	TRBV29-1	TRBJ2-1	-
TGTGCCTGGTCCTTACAGGGGGCCGGAGGGGAGGCTTTCTTT	CAWSLQGAGGEAFF	-	14	TRBV30	TRBJ1-1	TRBD1
TGCGCCAGCAGCTTGCCCCAAGAAAACAATGAGCAGTTCTTC	CASSLPQENNEQFF	-	14	TRBV5-1	TRBJ2-1	-
TGTGCCAGCAGCTTGGCGGCGGGGGGGGAGACCCAGTACTTC	CASSLAAGGETQYF	-	14	TRBV5-4	TRBJ2-5	TRBD2
TGTGCCAGCAGTCTTGCGGGGGGGCCTGGAGCTTTCTTT	CASSLAGGPGAFF	-	13	TRBV6-5	TRBJ1-1	-
TGCAGCGTGGAGGGGGCGGCGAACACTGAAGCTTTCTTT	CSVEGAANTEAFF	-	13	TRBV29-1	TRBJ1-1	TRBD1
TGTGCCAGTAGTATAAGGGCAGTCGCGCCTAACTATGGCTACACCTTC	CASSIRAVAPNYGYTF	-	16	TRBV19	TRBJ1-2	-
TGTGCCTGGAGTGTAGGGCTCGGACTAACTAGCTACAATGAGCAGTTCTTC	CAWSVGLGLTSYNEQFF	-	17	TRBV30	TRBJ2-1	-
TGTGCCAGCTCACCAGGTCGGGACACCTATGGCTACACCTTC	CASSPGRDTYGYTF	-	14	TRBV18	TRBJ1-2	-
TGTGCCAGCAGTCCCGCCGTAATAAGCTCCTACGAGCAGTACTTC	CASSPAVISSYEQYF	-	15	TRBV6-5	TRBJ2-7	-
TGTGCCTGGAGGGTTCCGGGACTAGCGGGAGGGGGCCGCACAGATACGCAGTATTTT	CAWRVPGLAGGGRTDTQYF	-	19	TRBV30	TRBJ2-3	TRBD2
TGTGCCAGCAGCTTCGGGACTAGCGCGACCACAGATACGCAGTATTTT	CASSFGTSATTDTQYF	-	16	TRBV7-9	TRBJ2-3	TRBD2
TGTGCCAGCAAATGGACGCTTTCCTACGAGCAGTACTTC	CASKWTLSYEQYF	-	13	TRBV11-2	TRBJ2-7	-
TGTGCCAGCAGTCTCGTGGGCTGGGGCAATGAGCAGTTCTTC	CASSLVGWGNEQFF	-	14	TRBV6-6	TRBJ2-1	-
TGTGCCTGGAGTGGGGGGACTAGCGGAAACGAGCAGTACTTC	CAWSGGTSGNEQYF	-	14	TRBV30	TRBJ2-7	TRBD2
TGTGCCAGCAGCGATACCCATAGCACCGGGTTTTACCACGAGCAGTACTTC	CASSDTHSTGFYHEQYF	-	17	TRBV21-1	TRBJ2-7	-
TGTGCCTGGAACCAACGGGGGAACACTGAAGCTTTCTTT	CAWNQRGNTEAFF	-	13	TRBV30	TRBJ1-1	-
TGTGCCAGCAGCCAAGACATATATCTCGGGGAGCTGTTTTTT	CASSQDIYLGELFF	-	14	TRBV14	TRBJ2-2	-
TGTGCCAGCAGGGGATGGCTGCAGGGGAGGGCTGAAGCTTTCTTT	CASRGWLQGRAEAFF	once	15	TRBV25-1	TRBJ1-1	-
TGTGCCAGCTCGGGACAGAGCACAGATACGCAGTATTTT	CASSGQSTDTQYF	-	13	TRBV6-1	TRBJ2-3	TRBD1
TGTGCCAGCAGCTTAGCTAGGGTCACCGGGGAGCTGTTTTTT	CASSLARVTGELFF	-	14	TRBV7-2	TRBJ2-2	-
TGTGCCAGCAGCAGCGGGACAGGGGGGTACGAGCAGTACTTC	CASSSGTGGYEQYF	-	14	TRBV6-1	TRBJ2-7	TRBD1
TGTGCCAGTAGTCCGCAGGGGGCGAACACCGGGGAGCTGTTTTTT	CASSPQGANTGELFF	-	15	TRBV19	TRBJ2-2	TRBD1
TGTGCCAGCACCCTCGGGACAGGGGGTCTCTATGGCTACACCTTC	CASTLGTGGLYGYTF	-	15	TRBV28	TRBJ1-2	TRBD1
TGTGCCAGCAGCTTTAGCGGAGGGAGCTCCTACAATGAGCAGTTCTTC	CASSFSGGSSYNEQFF	-	16	TRBV11-2	TRBJ2-1	-
TGTGCCAGCAGGGTGGACGGCCTCGCGAACACCGGGGAGCTGTTTTTT	CASRVDGLANTGELFF	once	16	TRBV7-9	TRBJ2-2	-
TGTGCCAGCAGCTTTACAGGCCCCCGGTTTGCTTGGCCCCAGCATTTT	CASSFTGPRFAWPQHF	-	16	TRBV7-9	TRBJ1-5	-
TGCGCCAGCAGCCCGGGACTAGCGGGGGAAGAGACCCAGTACTTC	CASSPGLAGEETQYF	-	15	TRBV5-1	TRBJ2-5	TRBD2
TGCGCCAGCAGCCCGACAGATAGCTCCTACAATGAGCAGTTCTTC	CASSPTDSSYNEQFF	once	15	TRBV5-1	TRBJ2-1	-